This TCR beta chain was captured in a study of T-cell memory formation after mild COVID-19. This clonotype showed up just a few times. TCRdb passed the 5' RACE reads through MiXCR, listing each CDR3 protein once. The repertoire holds 200,000 to 250,000 distinct CDR3 sequences, with more than 8% as singletons. The germline gives CDR1 SGHTA, CDR2 FQGNSA. The CDR3 totals 14 residues. The V end was cut by 1 base, the J end by 0 bases, with 4 bases between. This clonotype originated in a man between 18 and 35 years old who had mild COVID-19 (a few samples of this study predate the infection). Cell type and time point are not known. This sequence joins TRBV7-2 and TRBJ1-3; D remains unclear. The sequenced material came from PBMCs or a T cell subset sorted from them (not recorded which). As DNA, the CDR3 is TGTGCCAGCAGCTTAGAGAGCTCTGGAAACACCATATATTTT. Protein sequence: CASSLESSGNTIYF.